Detailed here is one T cell receptor (beta chain). No record exists of this donor's CMV serostatus. The data derive from a study of cytomegalovirus exposure and HLA in healthy donors. Study information: Approximately 85 million unique TCRs from HLA-typed donors were held in an early data release.

It was with 60 Vbeta and 13 Jbeta primers that the PCR ran. In the original workflow: As a later analysis found, there were 70 million to 90 million unique TCR beta chains, of which roughly 11 million were shared. Clones were sequenced by immunoSEQ multiplex PCR, and TCRdb holds only the in-frame ones, with some missing. The V and J calls and clone size were taken over from that table, and D and trimming were inferred from the DNA. Of 150,000 to 200,000 clones in the sample, approximately 78% were seen once. The source material was PBMCs. The clonotype comes from a human donor in good health.

CDR3 sequence (DNA): TGTGCCAGCTCACCCGGGACAGCCTATTCACCCCTCCACTTT. Amino acid sequence: CASSPGTAYSPLHF. This chain connects TRBV18 to TRBJ1-6, with 7 bases matching TRBD1. V lost 3 bases, J lost 8 bases, and 4 bases stayed unmatched. From germline, CDR1 is KGHSH and CDR2 LQKENI. There are 14 residues in the CDR3.